The subject of this entry is one T cell receptor beta chain. This specimen belongs to a study of OX40 agonist ivuxolimab in advanced cancers. Sequencing used immunoSEQ multiplex PCR; TCRdb keeps in-frame clones, though not all of them. The sample holds some 64,000 clones, 80% to 95% seen once. The germline V gene has CDR1 SNHLY and CDR2 FYNNEI. J was trimmed by 10 bases and V by 6 bases; bases with no gene match: 7. The CDR3 spans 13 residues. The receptor's source is an adult with an advanced solid tumor such as melanoma, head and neck, liver or kidney cancer. The sample here was CD4+ or CD8+ T cells sorted from blood, taken in a trial of the OX40 agonist ivuxolimab. The chain uses TRBV2 and TRBJ2-3; 10 positions match TRBD2. CDR3 region: CASRESGRGSQYF. Written as DNA, the CDR3 is TGTGCCAGCAGGGAGAGCGGGAGGGGATCGCAGTATTTT.